This TCR beta chain was identified in a study of low-dose radiotherapy and immunotherapy resistance in tumors (dated by TCRdb to between 2021 and 2024). Background for the entire study: Cohort 1 received 0.5 Gy per fraction every 2 weeks, with a prescribed total PTV dose of 6.5 Gy. Cyclophosphamide 200 mg/m2 was administered intravenously every two weeks, one day before each radiation and immunotherapy administration. No randomization into treatment groups was done for the people taking part in the trial. Patients were given nivolumab as a 240 mg flat dose every two weeks and ipilimumab at 1 mg/kg every six weeks, with both drugs delivered intravenously. Starting on cycle 1 day 1, patients took 300 mg of aspirin by mouth once a day for four cycles. The translational analysis covered eight patients: three from the first dose cohort and the first five from the second dose cohort. In Cohort 2, 1 Gy per fraction was delivered every two weeks, for a total of 13 Gy over 26 weeks.

The donors came from RACIN, which was a single-arm phase I dose-escalation trial that paired nivolumab and ipilimumab with aspirin, low-dose cyclophosphamide and low-dose radiotherapy. Eligible patients had advanced, TIL-negative solid tumors. First-strand cDNA was synthesized with Superscript III and a set of TRAV- and TRBV-specific primers, covering both TCRalpha and TCRbeta chains. TCRs were amplified for around 20 PCR cycles with Phusion, using a constant-region primer paired with the adapter attached to the V primers. Amplification of the isolated mRNA was done with the MessageAmp II aRNA Amplification Kit, which involved a roughly 15-hour in vitro transcription at 37 degrees C. mRNA for TCR sequencing was isolated with the Dynabeads mRNA DIRECT Purification Kit. Indexed Illumina adapters were added in a second Phusion PCR of 20 to 25 cycles, and the PCR products were purified with AMPure XP beads. For the original study's pipeline: Custom Perl scripts pooled TCR sequences encoding the same protein, removed out-of-frame sequences and computed each clonotype's abundance. TCR sequences supported by only a single read were excluded from analysis. Shannon entropy, Gini index, clonality, richness, and the frequency of TCRs shared between repertoires were included as repertoire metrics. TCRdb redid the processing of the public reads, applying fastp at Q25 and MiXCR, and retained in-frame beta chains. Every CDR3 protein is listed once, alongside the most common genes and DNA of its rows. TCRdb, rather than the study authors, made the V and J calls. The sample table shows 8,500 to 14,000 distinct CDR3 sequences, and about half are seen once. The ten largest clonotypes hold more than 8% of the sample.

About this clonotype: The antigen this receptor binds is unknown. No base quality values were provided; no much bigger clone lies one nucleotide off.

The germline V gene sets CDR1 to SQVTM and CDR2 to ANQGSEA. The CDR3, from cysteine to phenylalanine, totals 11 residues. The DNA shown is the 33-base CDR3, in frame from base 1. The V end loses 6 bases and the J end loses 5 bases, and a stretch of 11 bases separates them. The chain employs TRBV29-1 and TRBJ2-7; the D gene is perhaps TRBD2, on 6 matching bases. The sequence was obtained from a human donor with advanced metastatic prostate, ovarian, gallbladder or colorectal cancer (not recorded which). This table probably holds off-target reads from a library built for another chain. The encoded CDR3 is CSVRASDEQYF. The DNA sequence is given as TGCAGCGTGAGGGCTAGCGACGAGCAGTACTTC.